These T cell receptor beta chains were read from a single sample in a study of blood T cell repertoires in COVID-19. Profiling relied on immunoSEQ multiplex PCR, and the TCRdb table lists in-frame clones only, not all of them. The table lists 91,000 or so clones, 85% to 90% of them singletons, with approximately 12% in the top ten. Sequencing was done on a sample of peripheral blood. These receptors were taken from a woman aged 60 to 75 in a cohort sampled during active or convalescent COVID-19. Both conserved end residues are part of each CDR3. A D gene is named only where the DNA matches it firmly. For some rows the clone size is stated as once, few or many, or as a class when expanded; others skip it.

.,TRBJ1-4,TRBD1,TRBV7-8,TGTGCCAGCAGCCCTCGACAGGGAGTGGGCGAAAAACTGTTTTTT,CASSPRQGVGEKLFF
.,TRBJ2-7,.,TRBV24-1,TGTGCCACCAGTGACAGTAAACTAGTCTTCGAGCAGTACTTC,CATSDSKLVFEQYF
.,TRBJ2-7,TRBD1,TRBV3-1/TRBV3-2,TGTGCCAGCAGCTCCGGACAGGGGAACTACGAGCAGTACTTC,CASSSGQGNYEQYF
.,TRBJ1-4,.,TRBV6-5,TGTGCCAGCGGCAGGGTTATCGAGCCCGGAGAAAAACTGTTTTTT,CASGRVIEPGEKLFF
.,TRBJ1-1,TRBD1,TRBV2,TGTGCCAGCGGGGACAGCCAAGGGATGAACACTGAAGCTTTCTTT,CASGDSQGMNTEAFF
.,TRBJ2-7,TRBD2,TRBV7-2,TGTGCCAGCAGCGCCTTACCGGGACTAGCGGGAGTGAGGGAGCAGTACTTC,CASSALPGLAGVREQYF
.,TRBJ1-6,TRBD1,TRBV18,TGTGCCAGCTCATGGCGGGACAGCAGCTCCTATAATTCACCCCTCCACTTT,CASSWRDSSSYNSPLHF
.,TRBJ2-1,.,TRBV2,TGTGCCAGCACCGACTGGAATGAGCAGTTCTTC,CASTDWNEQFF
.,TRBJ2-6,.,TRBV3-1/TRBV3-2,TGTGCCAGCAGCCGGGGGGTGGCTGGGGCCAACGTCCTGACTTTC,CASSRGVAGANVLTF
.,TRBJ1-3,TRBD1,TRBV2,TGTGCCAGCGCTTCCGGGACAGGGGCAAACACCATATATTTT,CASASGTGANTIYF
.,TRBJ1-1,.,TRBV5-1,TGCGCCAGCAGCTTGTGGGGGCAGAAGAACACTGAAGCTTTCTTT,CASSLWGQKNTEAFF
.,TRBJ1-6,TRBD1,TRBV7-9,TGTGCCAGCAGCTCAGCCGACAGGGCTTTCTATAATTCACCCCTCCACTTT,CASSSADRAFYNSPLHF
.,TRBJ1-3,TRBD1,TRBV18,TGTGCCAGCTCACTCCGCCAACAGGGGTCAATCTCTGGAAACACCATATATTTT,CASSLRQQGSISGNTIYF
.,TRBJ2-3,.,TRBV6-5,TGTGCCAGCAGTTACTCTACAGGTGCAGGCACAGATACGCAGTATTTT,CASSYSTGAGTDTQYF
.,TRBJ1-3,.,TRBV7-9,TGTGCCAGCAGTCTATTCTCTGGAAACACCATATATTTT,CASSLFSGNTIYF
once,TRBJ1-6,.,TRBV4-1,TGCGCCAGCAGCCCCCGGACAGCCCCGAGCTCCTATAATTCACCCCTCCACTTT,CASSPRTAPSSYNSPLHF
.,TRBJ2-3,TRBD1,TRBV9,TGTGCCAGCAGCCCTTGGACAGGCTACACAGATACGCAGTATTTT,CASSPWTGYTDTQYF
once,TRBJ2-7,.,TRBV7-9,TGTGCCAGCGAGGGATCCTACGAGCAGTACTTC,CASEGSYEQYF
.,TRBJ1-4,.,TRBV9,TGTGCCAGCAGCCAAGAGGGGGGGTTTTACGAAAAACTGTTTTTT,CASSQEGGFYEKLFF
.,TRBJ1-5,.,TRBV9,TGTGCCAGCAGCGTAGGGCAGGGGAGCAATCAGCCCCAGCATTTT,CASSVGQGSNQPQHF
.,TRBJ1-1,.,TRBV2,TGTGCCAGCGGTGGAAGGGAGACTGAAGCTTTCTTT,CASGGRETEAFF
once,TRBJ2-3,.,TRBV6-5,TGTGCCAGCAGGCGGACAGCTCCAGATACGCAGTATTTT,CASRRTAPDTQYF
.,TRBJ1-6,TRBD1,TRBV5-1,TGCGCCAGCAGCTTGGTAGGGACAGAAAATTCACCCCTCCACTTT,CASSLVGTENSPLHF
.,TRBJ1-2,.,TRBV20-1,TGCAGTGCTAGCGGGGAGGGCGGCTACACCTTC,CSASGEGGYTF
.,TRBJ1-6,TRBD1,TRBV10-3,TGTGCCATCAGTGCCCAGGACAGGATTAATTCACCCCTCCACTTT,CAISAQDRINSPLHF
few,TRBJ1-1,.,TRBV18,TGTGCCAGCTCCCGAGGGCTGGAAGGTGAAGCTTTCTTT,CASSRGLEGEAFF
.,TRBJ1-2,.,TRBV19,TGTGCCAGTAGTAAGACAGGATGGGATGGCTACACCTTC,CASSKTGWDGYTF
.,TRBJ2-2,TRBD2,TRBV19,TGTGCCAGTAGGCCTCTACTAGCGACTACAGTCTACGGGGAGCTGTTTTTT,CASRPLLATTVYGELFF
.,TRBJ1-1,TRBD1,TRBV27,TGTGCCAGCAGTAGTCCTCTCGTGGGACAGGCCTCAGGGGAGCCTTTCTTT,CASSSPLVGQASGEPFF
.,TRBJ1-2,.,TRBV5-1,TGCGCCAGCAGCTTGGGACCGGGCAGGGCAGATGGCTACACCTTC,CASSLGPGRADGYTF
.,TRBJ1-6,TRBD1,TRBV18,TGTGCCAGCTCACCTCTAACCGGGACAGGGTCCTCATCCCTCCACTTT,CASSPLTGTGSSSLHF
.,TRBJ2-1,TRBD2,TRBV4-1,TGCGCCAGCAGCCAAGGGGCTAGCGGGCGATACAATGAGCAGTTCTTC,CASSQGASGRYNEQFF
.,TRBJ1-5,TRBD1,TRBV5-5,TGTGCCAGCAACCGGGACAGGGGCAATCAGCCCCAGCATTTT,CASNRDRGNQPQHF
.,TRBJ2-1,TRBD1,TRBV7-8,TGTGCCAGCAGCTTAGCGCCTGGGACAGAGTACAATGAGCAGTTCTTC,CASSLAPGTEYNEQFF
.,TRBJ1-6,.,TRBV6-1,TGTGCCAGCAGTGAAGACGGGTTGGGTTCTACACCCCTCCACTTT,CASSEDGLGSTPLHF
.,TRBJ1-5,TRBD1,TRBV9,TGTGCCAGCAGGGCCGGGACAGGGGATGCGGGTCAGCCCCAGCATTTT,CASRAGTGDAGQPQHF
.,TRBJ1-1,.,TRBV5-4,TGTGCCAGCAGCTTGAGAGGGATCAGGAACACTGAAGCTTTCTTT,CASSLRGIRNTEAFF
.,TRBJ1-2,.,TRBV6-1,TGTGCCAGCAGTGAATTAACGTCCGCAGACTATGGCTACACCTTC,CASSELTSADYGYTF
.,TRBJ2-5,TRBD1,TRBV12-3/TRBV12-4,TGTGCCAGCCGACAGGGGGGGACCCAGTACTTC,CASRQGGTQYF
once,TRBJ1-2,.,TRBV28,TGTGCCAGCAGTTTAGGGGGCGCAACAGGATCCTATGGCTACACCTTC,CASSLGGATGSYGYTF
.,TRBJ2-5,TRBD2,TRBV5-1,TGCGCCAGCAGCTCCACACCAAGCCGGGGGGGCGGGGAGACCCAGTACTTC,CASSSTPSRGGGETQYF
.,TRBJ2-1,TRBD1,TRBV6-5,TGTGCCAGCAGTTCCACAGGGGTCCTATACAATGAGCAGTTCTTC,CASSSTGVLYNEQFF
.,TRBJ2-3,.,TRBV25-1,TGTGCCAGCAGTGAAGTGTCTGGGAGGATCAGAGTTTCAGATACGCAGTATTTT,CASSEVSGRIRVSDTQYF
.,TRBJ2-7,TRBD1,TRBV19,TGTGCCAGTAGTAGACTCCGGGACAGGAGCTACGAGCAGTACTTC,CASSRLRDRSYEQYF
.,TRBJ2-3,.,TRBV3-1/TRBV3-2,TGTGCCAGCAGCCAAGACGGACAAGGCACAGATACGCAGTATTTT,CASSQDGQGTDTQYF
.,TRBJ1-2,.,TRBV30,TGTGCCTGGAGTGGGGGAGGCTATGGCTACACCTTC,CAWSGGGYGYTF
.,TRBJ2-7,TRBD1,TRBV19,TGTGCCAGTAGTCCCCAGGGGGCGGAAGTCTACGAGCAGTACTTC,CASSPQGAEVYEQYF
.,TRBJ2-1,.,TRBV27,TGTGCCAGCAGTTTAACGCTCCGAGGGCCACAGTTCTTC,CASSLTLRGPQFF
.,TRBJ2-7,TRBD1,TRBV29-1,TGCAGCGTTGATGCCGGGACAGGGGCTGGCTACGAGCAGTACTTC,CSVDAGTGAGYEQYF
few,TRBJ1-3,TRBD1,TRBV9,TGTGCCAGCAGCGTCCAGGGGGCTGGAAACACCATATATTTT,CASSVQGAGNTIYF
few,TRBJ2-4,TRBD2,TRBV18,TGTGCCAGCTCACCGGTGACAACCTCGACTAGCGGGAGAAACATTCAGTACTTC,CASSPVTTSTSGRNIQYF
once,TRBJ2-7,TRBD2,TRBV19,TGTGCCAGTAGTATTAACCCGGGAGGGTTAGAGGAGCAGTACTTC,CASSINPGGLEEQYF
.,TRBJ1-1,TRBD1,TRBV7-9,TGTGCCAGCAGCTCAAATGACAGGGTGGGCAAAGCTTTCTTT,CASSSNDRVGKAFF
.,TRBJ2-3,TRBD2,TRBV28,TGTGCCAGCAGTTGGGGGGGTACAGATACGCAGTATTTT,CASSWGGTDTQYF
.,TRBJ2-1,.,TRBV6-5,TGTGCCAGCAGTTACCGCGGGCCGAATGAGCAGTTCTTC,CASSYRGPNEQFF
few,TRBJ1-3,.,TRBV5-5,TGTGCCAGCAGCTTGTACGGGGGGCAGGGCACCATATATTTT,CASSLYGGQGTIYF
.,TRBJ1-1,.,TRBV6-4,TGTGCCAGCAGTCCTTCCGGGACAAAGAACACTGAAGCTTTCTTT,CASSPSGTKNTEAFF